The 10 T cell receptor beta chains in this list originate from one sample, sequenced in a study of shared clonotypes between healthy human individuals. Here immunoSEQ multiplex PCR was the method, and the copy in TCRdb shows in-frame clones only, minus some. This table holds 600,000 to 750,000 clones, 55% to 80% found once. Sequencing used memory CD4+ T cells sorted from blood. Subset reported: CD45RA-negative fraction. These receptors were collected from a woman in her thirties in good health.

V and J are TRBV6-6 and TRBJ2-3; D remains ambiguous. Germline lookup yields CDR1 MNHNY and CDR2 SVGAGI (reference sequence). V lost 6 bases, J lost 0 bases, and 4 bases lay in between. This CDR3 has 12 amino acids. CDR3 protein: CASRSSTDTQYF. The DNA of the CDR3 is TGTGCCAGCAGGTCAAGCACAGATACGCAGTATTTT.

Many counts were recorded for this clone. The chain employs TRBV28 and TRBJ1-1; 9 nucleotides match TRBD1. The CDR3 extends over 14 amino acids. Trimming cost V 7 bases and J 5 bases; bases outside gene matches: 8. Germline assignment: CDR1 MDHEN and CDR2 SYDVKM. The CDR3: CASNPGTGLTEAFF. The CDR3 bases are TGTGCCAGCAACCCCGGGACAGGGCTTACTGAAGCTTTCTTT.

The gene calls are TRBV10-3 and TRBJ1-5; possible D gene TRBD1, 6 bases. V lost 4 bases to trimming and J lost 4 bases, with 20 bases between them. This CDR3 has 17 residues. The V gene's germline CDR1 is ENHRY and CDR2 SYGVKD. CDR3 nucleotides: TGTGCCATCAGTGGTTCTCAGGGCGTAGGGGGTAATCAGCCCCAGCATTTT. Translation: CAISGSQGVGGNQPQHF.

V usage is TRBV28 and J usage is TRBJ2-3; 11 nucleotides agree with TRBD2. V shed 6 bases, J shed 4 bases, and the junction held 9 bases outside the gene matches. CDR3 length: 16 amino acids. Germline CDR1 MDHEN, CDR2 SYDVKM. DNA of the CDR3: TGTGCCAGCAGCCAACCGGGACTAGCGGTGGCAGATACGCAGTATTTT. It is translated as CASSQPGLAVADTQYF. The variable domain in full, completed from reference TRBV28 and TRBJ2-3, reads DVKVTQSSRYLVKRTGEKVFLECVQDMDHENMFWYRQDPGLGLRLIYFSYDVKMKEKGDIPEGYSVSREKKERFSLILESASTNQTSMYLCASSQPGLAVADTQYFGPGTRLTVL.

The genes are TRBV5-1 and TRBJ2-3; 9 bases align to TRBD1. The CDR3 contains 14 residues. With 4 bases clipped from V and 4 bases from J, the junction kept 4 bases outside the gene matches. CDR1 SGHRS and CDR2 YFSETQ come from the germline V gene. CDR3 bases: TGCGCCAGCAGCAAGGGACAGGGCCCAGATACGCAGTATTTT. It is translated as CASSKGQGPDTQYF.

The chain links TRBV18 to TRBJ2-5; no clear D gene. The CDR3 contains 13 residues. Germline values: CDR1 KGHSH, CDR2 LQKENI. Trimming shortened V by 2 bases and J by 5 bases, and 9 bases separated the two germline ends. The chain's CDR3 is CASSPEVGETQYF. The CDR3, as DNA: TGTGCCAGCTCACCAGAGGTCGGTGAGACCCAGTACTTC.

A note on this clone: A much more abundant neighbour one base away suggests this may be a read error. J is TRBJ2-7 and V is TRBV7-4; D is unclear. V lost 8 bases, J lost 3 bases, and 11 bases lay in between. CDR1 and CDR2 from the germline V gene are SGHVT and SQSDAQ. This CDR3 is built from 12 residues. CDR3 coding DNA: TGTGCCAGCGGCCGACGTGACTACGAGCAGTACTTC. Its translation is CASGRRDYEQYF.

The chain uses TRBV11-2 and TRBJ2-1, with D possibly matching TRBD1 (5 bases). The CDR3 has 16 residues. Trimming removed 4 bases from V and 4 bases from J, with 17 bases in between. Germline CDR1 is SGHAT and CDR2 is FQNNGV. CDR3 region: CASSSLMKGLYNEQFF. CDR3 nucleotide sequence: TGTGCCAGCAGCTCATTAATGAAGGGGCTTTACAATGAGCAGTTCTTC. Together with reference TRBV11-2 and TRBJ2-1, the CDR3 gives the full variable domain: EAGVAQSPRYKIIEKRQSVAFWCNPISGHATLYWYQQILGQGPKLLIQFQNNGVVDDSQLPKDRFSAERLKGVDSTLKIQPAKLEDSAVYLCASSSLMKGLYNEQFFGPGTRLTVL.

The table lists this clone with a few counts. V is TRBV5-4 and J is TRBJ2-2; 13 positions agree with TRBD2. The CDR3 is 17 amino acids. Germline V gene data show CDR1 as SGHNT and CDR2 as YYREEE (reference sequence). Trimming removed 3 bases from V and 5 bases from J; junction bases left unmatched: 7. The CDR3 sequence is CASSWGTSGTITGELFF. CDR3 DNA: TGTGCCAGCAGCTGGGGGACTAGCGGGACTATTACCGGGGAGCTGTTTTTT.

There are many counts of this clone. The chain recombines TRBV11-2 with TRBJ1-3; D is unclear. V was pared by 6 bases and J by 2 bases, with 14 bases between. Germline CDR1 and CDR2: SGHAT and FQNNGV. This CDR3 region has 15 residues. The CDR3 reads CASSLRMVPGNTIYF. The CDR3 nucleotides read TGTGCCAGCAGTCTTAGGATGGTACCTGGAAACACCATATATTTT.